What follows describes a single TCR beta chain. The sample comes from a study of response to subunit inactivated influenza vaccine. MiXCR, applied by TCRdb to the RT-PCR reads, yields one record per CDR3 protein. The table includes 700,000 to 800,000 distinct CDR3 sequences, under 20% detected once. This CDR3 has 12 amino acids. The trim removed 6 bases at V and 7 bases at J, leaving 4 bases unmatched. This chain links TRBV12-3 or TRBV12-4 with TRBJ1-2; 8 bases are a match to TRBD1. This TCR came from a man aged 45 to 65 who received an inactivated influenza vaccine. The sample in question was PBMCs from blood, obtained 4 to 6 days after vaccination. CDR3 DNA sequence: TGTGCCAGCAGAGGACAGGGTTCTGGCTACACCTTC. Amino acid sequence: CASRGQGSGYTF.